This T cell receptor beta chain was captured in a study of T cells in localized non-small cell lung cancer. Overall study results and limits: Highest T cell clonality was seen in uninvolved adjacent lung, surpassing that measured in tumor. Among the top 100 tumor clones, a median about 58 appeared in adjacent lung.

Trimming removed 1 base from V and 0 bases from J; junction bases left unmatched: 8. Germline-derived CDR1 and CDR2 are SGHRS and YFSETQ. CDR3 length: 18 residues. The assay was immunoSEQ multiplex PCR, and TCRdb's table has in-frame clones only and misses some. The table shows fewer than 100,000 clones, with 80% occurring only once. Comments on this clone: Antigen: not known.

Sequencing was performed on peripheral blood, taken before any cancer treatment. This chain links TRBV5-1 with TRBJ2-1; TRBD2 matches 9 bases. The receptor's source is a female donor aged 60 or older with stage I lung adenocarcinoma. DNA of the CDR3: TGCGCCAGCAGCTTGCGCCTAGCGGGGCGGAGCTCCTACAATGAGCAGTTCTTC. Its translation: CASSLRLAGRSSYNEQFF.